These T cell receptor beta chains were read from a single sample in a study of blood T cell repertoires in COVID-19. Using immunoSEQ multiplex PCR, the repertoire was profiled, and TCRdb retains in-frame clones only, with some absent. The sample holds 100,000 to 150,000 clones, around nine tenths seen once. Source material: peripheral blood. These receptors were taken from a man aged 45-65 years with acute or convalescent COVID-19. CDR3s include the opening cysteine and the closing phenylalanine or tryptophan. D genes are given only for firm matches. Clone size, where shown, is once, few, many, or a class for clones that have expanded.

v_call: TRBV6-1
j_call: TRBJ2-1
clone_size: -
d_call: -
cdr3_nt: TGTGCCAGCAGTGAAGCGGCGGGAAGTTACAATGAGCAGTTCTTC
cdr3_aa: CASSEAAGSYNEQFF

v_call: TRBV12-3/TRBV12-4
j_call: TRBJ1-6
clone_size: -
d_call: -
cdr3_nt: TGTGCCAGCAATAACAGGGATTCACCCCTCCACTTT
cdr3_aa: CASNNRDSPLHF

v_call: TRBV2
j_call: TRBJ1-2
clone_size: -
d_call: -
cdr3_nt: TGTGCCAGCAGTGCCGGCAGGCTTAACTATGGCTACACCTTC
cdr3_aa: CASSAGRLNYGYTF

v_call: TRBV15
j_call: TRBJ2-1
clone_size: many
d_call: -
cdr3_nt: TGTGCCACCAGCAGAGATCGGGGGTGGGGCGGGGAGCAGTTCTTC
cdr3_aa: CATSRDRGWGGEQFF

v_call: TRBV7-9
j_call: TRBJ2-3
clone_size: few
d_call: TRBD2
cdr3_nt: TGTGCCAGCAGCTCCCTAGTCTTGAGCGGGAGCGGCCCAGATACGCAGTATTTT
cdr3_aa: CASSSLVLSGSGPDTQYF

v_call: TRBV6-6
j_call: TRBJ1-1
clone_size: few
d_call: -
cdr3_nt: TGTGCCAGCAGCCGCGGGGGGGGCGAAACTGAAGCTTTCTTT
cdr3_aa: CASSRGGGETEAFF

v_call: TRBV18
j_call: TRBJ2-5
clone_size: -
d_call: TRBD1
cdr3_nt: TGTGCCAGCTCACCATACAGGGGCCAAGAGACCCAGTACTTC
cdr3_aa: CASSPYRGQETQYF

v_call: TRBV5-1
j_call: TRBJ2-1
clone_size: -
d_call: TRBD2
cdr3_nt: TGCGCCAGCAGCTTTCTAGCGGGCTCCTACAATGAGCAGTTCTTC
cdr3_aa: CASSFLAGSYNEQFF

v_call: TRBV5-1
j_call: TRBJ1-4
clone_size: -
d_call: -
cdr3_nt: TGCGCCAGCAGCTTGAACTGGTTTTCAACTAATGAAAAACTGTTTTTT
cdr3_aa: CASSLNWFSTNEKLFF

v_call: TRBV29-1
j_call: TRBJ2-7
clone_size: -
d_call: TRBD2
cdr3_nt: TGCAGCGTTGTTCCGGGAGGGGACGAGCAGTACTTC
cdr3_aa: CSVVPGGDEQYF

v_call: TRBV5-4
j_call: TRBJ2-7
clone_size: -
d_call: TRBD2
cdr3_nt: TGTGCCAGCAGCTTGGCAGAAGCGGGAGGTTACGAGCAGTACTTC
cdr3_aa: CASSLAEAGGYEQYF

v_call: TRBV15
j_call: TRBJ2-6
clone_size: -
d_call: TRBD1
cdr3_nt: TGTGCCACCAGCAGCCTAGGACAGGGATTCTCTGGGGCCAACGTCCTGACTTTC
cdr3_aa: CATSSLGQGFSGANVLTF

v_call: TRBV27
j_call: TRBJ1-2
clone_size: -
d_call: TRBD1
cdr3_nt: TGTGCCAGCACTGCTTCAGGGACAGGGGGCCGGGGCTACACCTTC
cdr3_aa: CASTASGTGGRGYTF

v_call: TRBV27
j_call: TRBJ1-2
clone_size: -
d_call: -
cdr3_nt: TGTGCCAGCAGTTTAGTGGGGGCGCTGGGCTATGGCTACACCTTC
cdr3_aa: CASSLVGALGYGYTF

v_call: TRBV3-1/TRBV3-2
j_call: TRBJ1-2
clone_size: -
d_call: -
cdr3_nt: TGTGCCAGCAGCCAGAGACCGGGGGGCTACACCTTC
cdr3_aa: CASSQRPGGYTF

v_call: TRBV27
j_call: TRBJ2-5
clone_size: -
d_call: TRBD2
cdr3_nt: TGTGCCACCAAGTGGGCGGGAGACGGTGGAGAGACCCAGTACTTC
cdr3_aa: CATKWAGDGGETQYF

v_call: TRBV21-1
j_call: TRBJ2-7
clone_size: -
d_call: -
cdr3_nt: TGTGCCAGCAACCGCCCCGGACTAGCCGAGGTGGGGTCCTACGAGCAGTACTTC
cdr3_aa: CASNRPGLAEVGSYEQYF

v_call: TRBV27
j_call: TRBJ2-5
clone_size: -
d_call: -
cdr3_nt: TGTGCCAGCAGTCTTAGGGAGGATGGCCTAAAGACCCAGTACTTC
cdr3_aa: CASSLREDGLKTQYF

v_call: TRBV3-1/TRBV3-2
j_call: TRBJ2-3
clone_size: -
d_call: -
cdr3_nt: TGTGCCAGCACCAAACGGGTTGGTCTAGATACGCAGTATTTT
cdr3_aa: CASTKRVGLDTQYF

v_call: TRBV24-1
j_call: TRBJ2-1
clone_size: few
d_call: TRBD1
cdr3_nt: TGTGCCACCAGTGATTATCACGCCGGGACAGGCCACAATGAGCAGTTCTTC
cdr3_aa: CATSDYHAGTGHNEQFF

v_call: TRBV7-8
j_call: TRBJ1-6
clone_size: few
d_call: -
cdr3_nt: TGTGCCAGCCAGGCTGGTCTGCAGGGGCCAAATTCACCCCTCCACTTT
cdr3_aa: CASQAGLQGPNSPLHF

v_call: TRBV5-1
j_call: TRBJ1-1
clone_size: -
d_call: -
cdr3_nt: TGCGCCAGCTTTCTCCGACCCGGACAGCTGAACACTGAAGCTTTCTTT
cdr3_aa: CASFLRPGQLNTEAFF

v_call: TRBV6-5
j_call: TRBJ1-1
clone_size: -
d_call: -
cdr3_nt: TGTGCCAGCAGCCGTCCGGGATGGGGCACTGAAGCTTTCTTT
cdr3_aa: CASSRPGWGTEAFF

v_call: TRBV7-9
j_call: TRBJ2-5
clone_size: -
d_call: TRBD2
cdr3_nt: TGTGCCAGCAGCCCAGTAGCGGGAGGGCCGGGGACCCAGTACTTC
cdr3_aa: CASSPVAGGPGTQYF

v_call: TRBV2
j_call: TRBJ2-5
clone_size: once
d_call: TRBD2
cdr3_nt: TGTGCCAGCAGTAAAGCGGGAGCTTTCCAAGAGACCCAGTACTTC
cdr3_aa: CASSKAGAFQETQYF

v_call: TRBV5-1
j_call: TRBJ1-6
clone_size: -
d_call: -
cdr3_nt: TGCGCCAGCAGTGAAAACGGACAGCTCTATAATTCACCCCTCCACTTT
cdr3_aa: CASSENGQLYNSPLHF

v_call: TRBV30
j_call: TRBJ1-2
clone_size: -
d_call: -
cdr3_nt: TGTGCCTGGGTGGCCGGGAATGTGGGCTATGGCTACACCTTC
cdr3_aa: CAWVAGNVGYGYTF

v_call: TRBV18
j_call: TRBJ2-1
clone_size: -
d_call: TRBD2
cdr3_nt: TGTGCCAGCTCACCGGGACTAGCGGGAGGGCCCGAGTTCTTC
cdr3_aa: CASSPGLAGGPEFF

v_call: TRBV20-1
j_call: TRBJ1-1
clone_size: -
d_call: -
cdr3_nt: TGCAGTGCTAGTTTAGGGGGTTCCGCTGAAGCTTTCTTT
cdr3_aa: CSASLGGSAEAFF

v_call: TRBV27
j_call: TRBJ2-1
clone_size: -
d_call: TRBD2
cdr3_nt: TGTGCCAGCAGTTTATTTTGGACTAGCGGGAGGAGCTCCTACAATGAGCAGTTCTTC
cdr3_aa: CASSLFWTSGRSSYNEQFF

v_call: TRBV11-3
j_call: TRBJ2-2
clone_size: -
d_call: TRBD2
cdr3_nt: TGTGCCAGCAGCTCGGTGGGACTAGCGGGGATCGGGGAGCTGTTTTTT
cdr3_aa: CASSSVGLAGIGELFF

v_call: TRBV2
j_call: TRBJ2-3
clone_size: few
d_call: -
cdr3_nt: TGTGCCAGCAGAGAGGGGGTTGCAGATACGCAGTATTTT
cdr3_aa: CASREGVADTQYF

v_call: TRBV4-1
j_call: TRBJ2-2
clone_size: -
d_call: TRBD1
cdr3_nt: TGCGCCAGCAGCCAGGCGGGACAGGGGATCGGGGAGCTGTTTTTT
cdr3_aa: CASSQAGQGIGELFF

v_call: TRBV30
j_call: TRBJ2-3
clone_size: -
d_call: TRBD1
cdr3_nt: TGTGCCTGGAGTGTTAGGACAGGGAGCACAGATACGCAGTATTTT
cdr3_aa: CAWSVRTGSTDTQYF

v_call: TRBV6-5
j_call: TRBJ2-1
clone_size: -
d_call: -
cdr3_nt: TGTGCCAGCAGCCTCCGAGGGTTCCTCTACAATGAGCAGTTCTTC
cdr3_aa: CASSLRGFLYNEQFF

v_call: TRBV24-1
j_call: TRBJ2-6
clone_size: -
d_call: -
cdr3_nt: TGTGCCACCAGTGTCCCCTCATTAAGCAGGGTTGCAGGGGCCAACGTCCTGACTTTC
cdr3_aa: CATSVPSLSRVAGANVLTF

v_call: TRBV20-1
j_call: TRBJ1-2
clone_size: -
d_call: TRBD1
cdr3_nt: TGCAGTGGGACAGGAAACTATGGCTACACCTTC
cdr3_aa: CSGTGNYGYTF

v_call: TRBV9
j_call: TRBJ1-1
clone_size: once
d_call: -
cdr3_nt: TGTGCCAGCAGCGTAGGAATTGTGAGCACTGAAGCTTTCTTT
cdr3_aa: CASSVGIVSTEAFF

v_call: TRBV24-1
j_call: TRBJ2-7
clone_size: -
d_call: -
cdr3_nt: TGTGCCACCAGTGACCAGGACACCACCCACGAGCAGTACTTC
cdr3_aa: CATSDQDTTHEQYF

v_call: TRBV6-6
j_call: TRBJ2-2
clone_size: -
d_call: -
cdr3_nt: TGTGCCAGCAGTTACTCCGACGGGACCGGGGAGCTGTTTTTT
cdr3_aa: CASSYSDGTGELFF

v_call: TRBV12-3/TRBV12-4
j_call: TRBJ2-3
clone_size: -
d_call: -
cdr3_nt: TGTGCCAGCATCCGGGGGTCGGGAGATACGCAGTATTTT
cdr3_aa: CASIRGSGDTQYF

v_call: TRBV27
j_call: TRBJ2-7
clone_size: once
d_call: -
cdr3_nt: TGTGCCAGCAGATATCAAGCGGTCGACAGGACTCCCTACGAGCAGTACTTC
cdr3_aa: CASRYQAVDRTPYEQYF

v_call: TRBV6-2/TRBV6-3
j_call: TRBJ2-7
clone_size: -
d_call: TRBD2
cdr3_nt: TGTGCCAGCAGTTACTCGAGACTAGCGGGAGCCTACGAGCAGTACTTC
cdr3_aa: CASSYSRLAGAYEQYF

v_call: TRBV7-2
j_call: TRBJ1-3
clone_size: -
d_call: -
cdr3_nt: TGTGCCAGCAGCCCCGGTGGGCCAACTGGAAACACCATATATTTT
cdr3_aa: CASSPGGPTGNTIYF

v_call: TRBV28
j_call: TRBJ1-6
clone_size: -
d_call: TRBD1
cdr3_nt: TGTGCCAGCAGTTTTAAGACCGGGACAGGGAATTCACCCCTCCACTTT
cdr3_aa: CASSFKTGTGNSPLHF

v_call: TRBV6-2/TRBV6-3
j_call: TRBJ1-1
clone_size: -
d_call: -
cdr3_nt: TGTGCCAGCAGTTACGTCGCAGGATCTATGAACACTGAAGCTTTCTTT
cdr3_aa: CASSYVAGSMNTEAFF

v_call: TRBV11-2
j_call: TRBJ2-7
clone_size: -
d_call: TRBD2
cdr3_nt: TGTGCCAGCAGCTTATCGGGAGGAGCCTACGAGCAGTACTTC
cdr3_aa: CASSLSGGAYEQYF

v_call: TRBV19
j_call: TRBJ1-3
clone_size: -
d_call: TRBD1
cdr3_nt: TGTGCCAGTAGTCCTAGGGCAGGGGGCCACTCTGGAAACACCATATATTTT
cdr3_aa: CASSPRAGGHSGNTIYF

v_call: TRBV10-2
j_call: TRBJ1-1
clone_size: -
d_call: -
cdr3_nt: TGCGCCAGCGTAGGGGGCACTGAAGCTTTCTTT
cdr3_aa: CASVGGTEAFF

v_call: TRBV30
j_call: TRBJ2-5
clone_size: -
d_call: -
cdr3_nt: TGTGCCTGGGACCCAGGTCGAGAGACCCAGTACTTC
cdr3_aa: CAWDPGRETQYF

v_call: TRBV5-8
j_call: TRBJ2-3
clone_size: -
d_call: TRBD1
cdr3_nt: TGTGCCAGCAGCCTCGGGACAGGGGATAGCACAGATACGCAGTATTTT
cdr3_aa: CASSLGTGDSTDTQYF

v_call: TRBV19
j_call: TRBJ2-1
clone_size: -
d_call: TRBD1
cdr3_nt: TGTGCCAGTAGTATCACGGGGACAGGAGATTTCTACAATGAGCAGTTCTTC
cdr3_aa: CASSITGTGDFYNEQFF

v_call: TRBV5-4
j_call: TRBJ2-1
clone_size: -
d_call: -
cdr3_nt: TGTGCCAGCAGCCGGAGGGCCGGCTCCTACAATGAGCAGTTCTTC
cdr3_aa: CASSRRAGSYNEQFF